This is a list of T cell receptor beta chains from one sample in a study of regulatory T cells in long-lasting Graves disease. Each CDR3 protein gets one entry after TCRdb re-called the multiplex PCR reads with MiXCR. This sample has 300,000 to 350,000 distinct CDR3 sequences, with around a fifth found just once. This material consisted of peripheral blood mononuclear cells (PBMCs), taken when the disease was refractory, from a patient treated with antithyroid drugs. The receptors stem from a female donor with Graves disease. Both conserved end residues are part of each CDR3. D genes are given only for firm matches. Clone size appears in some rows only: once, few, many, or a class for an expanded clone.

size: NA
J: TRBJ1-4
D: TRBD1
V: TRBV20-1
CDR3: CSARPPGQGQEKLFF
DNA: TGCAGTGCTCGGCCCCCGGGACAGGGGCAGGAAAAACTGTTTTTT

size: few
J: TRBJ1-5
D: NA
V: TRBV20-1
CDR3: CSARDSARAANQPQHF
DNA: TGCAGTGCTAGAGATTCGGCCAGAGCTGCCAATCAGCCCCAGCATTTT

size: NA
J: TRBJ1-6
D: NA
V: TRBV10-3
CDR3: CAISESKAYNSPLHF
DNA: TGTGCCATCAGTGAGTCGAAAGCCTATAATTCACCCCTCCACTTT

size: NA
J: TRBJ2-2
D: TRBD2
V: TRBV3-1
CDR3: CASSRLADTGELFF
DNA: TGTGCCAGCAGCCGACTAGCGGACACCGGGGAGCTGTTTTTT

size: many
J: TRBJ2-5
D: TRBD2
V: TRBV28
CDR3: CASDGREGETQYF
DNA: TGTGCCAGCGATGGTAGGGAGGGAGAGACCCAGTACTTC

size: few
J: TRBJ1-4
D: NA
V: TRBV6-2/TRBV6-3
CDR3: CASSYGAGTNEKLFF
DNA: TGTGCCAGCAGTTACGGGGCGGGTACTAATGAAAAACTGTTTTTT

size: many
J: TRBJ2-5
D: NA
V: TRBV7-9
CDR3: CASSTGGTQETQYF
DNA: TGTGCCAGCAGTACCGGAGGGACTCAAGAGACCCAGTACTTC

size: NA
J: TRBJ2-7
D: NA
V: TRBV9
CDR3: CASSVDLQEQYF
DNA: TGTGCCAGCAGCGTAGACCTCCAAGAGCAGTACTTC

size: few
J: TRBJ2-7
D: NA
V: TRBV3-1
CDR3: CASSQMGQGYEQYF
DNA: TGTGCCAGCAGCCAAATGGGGCAGGGCTACGAGCAGTACTTC

size: many
J: TRBJ1-1
D: NA
V: TRBV12-5
CDR3: CASGRYRDTEAFF
DNA: TGTGCTAGTGGTAGATACAGGGACACTGAAGCTTTCTTT

size: many
J: TRBJ2-2
D: NA
V: TRBV2
CDR3: CASRIGVGELFF
DNA: TGTGCCAGCAGGATAGGAGTTGGGGAGCTGTTTTTT

size: NA
J: TRBJ1-2
D: NA
V: TRBV24-1
CDR3: CATSVGGGVNYGYTF
DNA: TGTGCCACCAGTGTTGGAGGGGGAGTTAACTATGGCTACACCTTC

size: few
J: TRBJ2-7
D: TRBD1
V: TRBV2
CDR3: CASSHGDRTLYEQYF
DNA: TGTGCCAGCAGCCATGGGGACAGGACTCTGTACGAGCAGTACTTC

size: NA
J: TRBJ2-5
D: TRBD1
V: TRBV9
CDR3: CASSRDREQTQYF
DNA: TGTGCCAGCAGCCGGGACAGGGAACAGACCCAGTACTTC

size: NA
J: TRBJ2-2
D: NA
V: TRBV5-1
CDR3: CASSLAGVWKLSF
DNA: TGCGCCAGCAGCTTGGCGGGGGTGTGGAAGCTGTCTTTT

size: NA
J: TRBJ2-7
D: NA
V: TRBV5-1
CDR3: CASSLGNIGYEQYF
DNA: TGCGCCAGCAGCTTGGGGAATATAGGGTACGAGCAGTACTTC

size: many
J: TRBJ2-2
D: NA
V: TRBV11-2
CDR3: CALKERHGELFF
DNA: TGTGCCCTCAAAGAGCGGCACGGGGAGCTGTTTTTT

size: NA
J: TRBJ2-2
D: NA
V: TRBV29-1
CDR3: CSAHSQETNTGELFF
DNA: TGCAGCGCCCACTCGCAGGAGACCAACACCGGGGAGCTGTTTTTT

size: many
J: TRBJ1-1
D: TRBD1
V: TRBV28
CDR3: CASTRQGALNTEAFF
DNA: TGTGCCAGCACGAGGCAGGGGGCTCTGAACACTGAAGCTTTCTTT

size: many
J: TRBJ1-2
D: NA
V: TRBV28
CDR3: CASSFITDNYGYTF
DNA: TGTGCCAGCAGTTTCATAACGGATAACTATGGCTACACCTTC

size: many
J: TRBJ1-5
D: TRBD1
V: TRBV2
CDR3: CASSLDRVDQPQHF
DNA: TGTGCCAGCTCCCTTGACAGGGTAGATCAGCCCCAGCATTTT

size: few
J: TRBJ2-7
D: TRBD2
V: TRBV7-8
CDR3: CASSSFPGLAGDSYEQYF
DNA: TGTGCCAGCAGCTCCTTCCCGGGACTAGCGGGGGACTCCTACGAGCAGTACTTC

size: few
J: TRBJ2-2
D: TRBD2
V: TRBV6-1
CDR3: CASLSLRERYTGELFF
DNA: TGTGCCAGCCTTTCTCTGCGGGAGAGGTACACCGGGGAGCTGTTTTTT

size: NA
J: TRBJ1-5
D: NA
V: TRBV9
CDR3: CASSPNPDLNQPQHF
DNA: TGTGCCAGCAGCCCCAACCCGGACCTCAATCAGCCCCAGCATTTT

size: many
J: TRBJ2-5
D: TRBD2
V: TRBV29-1
CDR3: CSVEDLSSGGATRHF
DNA: TGCAGCGTTGAAGATCTTTCTAGCGGGGGGGCGACGAGGCACTTC

size: few
J: TRBJ2-2
D: TRBD1
V: TRBV6-1
CDR3: CASSKEGQGPGELFF
DNA: TGTGCCAGCAGTAAAGAAGGACAGGGACCCGGGGAGCTGTTTTTT

size: many
J: TRBJ1-5
D: TRBD1
V: TRBV19
CDR3: CASRQGAGVNQPQHF
DNA: TGTGCCAGCAGACAGGGGGCTGGGGTCAATCAGCCCCAGCATTTT

size: many
J: TRBJ2-7
D: NA
V: TRBV24-1
CDR3: CATSSGIRDEQYF
DNA: TGTGCCACCAGTAGTGGGATAAGGGACGAGCAGTACTTC

size: many
J: TRBJ1-2
D: NA
V: TRBV2
CDR3: CASSEWANGYTF
DNA: TGTGCCAGCAGTGAGTGGGCGAATGGCTACACCTTC

size: NA
J: TRBJ1-5
D: NA
V: TRBV4-1
CDR3: CASSLGSYGNQPQHF
DNA: TGCGCCAGCAGCCTGGGGTCGTACGGCAATCAGCCCCAGCATTTT

size: NA
J: TRBJ1-5
D: TRBD1
V: TRBV11-2
CDR3: CASSYRTGKGNQPQHF
DNA: TGTGCCAGCAGCTACCGGACAGGGAAGGGCAATCAGCCCCAGCATTTT

size: few
J: TRBJ2-5
D: TRBD1
V: TRBV13
CDR3: CASSLRGRETQYF
DNA: TGTGCCAGCAGCCTCAGGGGGCGGGAGACCCAGTACTTC

size: NA
J: TRBJ2-5
D: TRBD1
V: TRBV28
CDR3: CASRYTGAIQETQYF
DNA: TGTGCCAGCAGATATACAGGGGCCATCCAAGAGACCCAGTACTTC

size: few
J: TRBJ2-2
D: NA
V: TRBV29-1
CDR3: CSASSTGELFF
DNA: TGCAGCGCCTCATCGACCGGGGAGCTGTTTTTT

size: few
J: TRBJ2-2
D: NA
V: TRBV20-1
CDR3: CSARRQGGSSRGFAGELFF
DNA: TGCAGTGCTAGGCGGCAGGGGGGCTCCAGTCGTGGGTTCGCCGGGGAGCTGTTTTTT

size: many
J: TRBJ2-5
D: TRBD2
V: TRBV2
CDR3: CASSGGARGTQYF
DNA: TGTGCCAGCAGCGGGGGGGCAAGGGGGACCCAGTACTTC

size: NA
J: TRBJ2-1
D: NA
V: TRBV5-1
CDR3: CASSLADHTSYNEQFF
DNA: TGCGCCAGCAGCTTGGCCGATCACACCTCCTACAATGAGCAGTTCTTC

size: many
J: TRBJ2-5
D: NA
V: TRBV30
CDR3: CAWSFRGETQYF
DNA: TGTGCCTGGAGTTTCCGGGGAGAGACCCAGTACTTC

size: many
J: TRBJ2-7
D: TRBD2
V: TRBV28
CDR3: CASMEAGYEQYF
DNA: TGTGCCAGCATGGAAGCGGGGTACGAGCAGTACTTC

size: many
J: TRBJ1-6
D: NA
V: TRBV11-2
CDR3: CASRTTTWYSPLHF
DNA: TGTGCCAGCAGGACCACCACCTGGTATTCACCCCTCCACTTT

size: many
J: TRBJ2-7
D: NA
V: TRBV28
CDR3: CASTGGPSYEQYF
DNA: TGTGCCAGCACGGGTGGTCCCTCCTACGAGCAGTACTTC